Listed below are T cell receptor beta chains from one sample, sequenced in a study of lymphopenia after photon versus proton radiotherapy. Generated by immunoSEQ multiplex PCR, the TCRdb table keeps only in-frame clones and is missing some. This table holds some 55,000 clones, around four fifths found once. The sample here was peripheral blood, taken from a patient treated with photon-based radiotherapy. These receptors originate from a man in his forties or fifties with gastric cancer. Each CDR3 is given with its conserved first and last residue. A D gene is named only where the DNA matches it firmly. Clone size is given for some rows only: seen once, a few or many times, or a class if the clone is expanded.

v_call,clone_size,d_call,j_call,cdr3_length,cdr3_aa,cdr3_nt
TRBV10-1,few,TRBD1,TRBJ1-5,16,CASSQGDRGRNQPQHF,TGCGCCAGCAGCCAGGGGGACAGGGGGCGAAATCAGCCCCAGCATTTT
TRBV5-1,.,.,TRBJ2-5,14,CASTEAGPRETQYF,TGCGCCAGCACCGAGGCAGGCCCCAGGGAGACCCAGTACTTC
TRBV18,few,.,TRBJ2-4,15,CASSRVQGTENIQYF,TGTGCCAGCTCTCGCGTACAGGGAACGGAAAACATTCAGTACTTC
TRBV28,.,.,TRBJ2-7,17,CASRPNLGGIFSYEQYF,TGTGCCAGCAGGCCAAACCTAGGGGGAATATTCTCCTACGAGCAGTACTTC
TRBV2,.,.,TRBJ2-3,13,CAIWDLPTDTQYF,TGTGCCATCTGGGACCTTCCCACAGATACGCAGTATTTT
TRBV6-5,few,.,TRBJ2-7,15,CASRLGRSVSYEQYF,TGTGCCAGCAGGCTCGGACGGTCAGTCTCCTACGAGCAGTACTTC
TRBV18,.,TRBD1,TRBJ2-1,16,CASSQTGTGLYNEQFF,TGTGCCAGCTCACAGACCGGGACAGGGTTGTACAATGAGCAGTTCTTC
TRBV7-9,once,TRBD2,TRBJ2-3,18,CASSLGGPLAWRTDTQYF,TGTGCCAGCAGCTTAGGGGGCCCACTAGCGTGGCGCACAGATACGCAGTATTTT
TRBV7-2,.,TRBD1,TRBJ1-4,15,CASSLSGQSNEKLFF,TGTGCCAGCAGCTTGTCGGGACAGAGCAATGAAAAACTGTTTTTT
TRBV6-5,once,TRBD2,TRBJ2-7,14,CASAMGLAAYEQYF,TGTGCCAGCGCCATGGGACTAGCGGCCTACGAGCAGTACTTC
TRBV6-1,.,.,TRBJ2-3,14,CASRPERITDTQYF,TGTGCCAGCAGACCCGAGCGGATCACAGATACGCAGTATTTT
TRBV7-2,.,.,TRBJ2-5,14,CASSLVNGKETQYF,TGTGCCAGCAGCTTAGTTAACGGGAAAGAGACCCAGTACTTC
TRBV9,.,.,TRBJ2-7,14,CASSPQGGSYEQYF,TGTGCCAGCAGCCCCCAGGGTGGATCCTACGAGCAGTACTTC
TRBV5-1,.,.,TRBJ2-3,12,CASSPEADTQYF,TGCGCCAGCAGCCCAGAGGCAGATACGCAGTATTTT
TRBV7-8,few,TRBD1,TRBJ2-1,13,CASSPQGYNEQFF,TGTGCCAGCAGCCCACAGGGGTACAATGAGCAGTTCTTC
TRBV19,once,.,TRBJ2-2,12,CASSISTGELFF,TGTGCCAGTAGTATCAGCACCGGGGAGCTGTTTTTT
TRBV15,.,TRBD1,TRBJ2-7,14,CATSTVTGGYEQYF,TGTGCCACCAGCACAGTGACAGGGGGCTACGAGCAGTACTTC
TRBV4-1,.,TRBD2,TRBJ2-3,18,CASSQESTASGIVDTQYF,TGCGCCAGCAGCCAAGAAAGTACGGCTAGCGGGATTGTAGATACGCAGTATTTT
TRBV7-2,.,TRBD1,TRBJ2-2,17,CASSLLPQGLIDGELFF,TGTGCCAGCAGCTTACTACCACAGGGGTTAATTGACGGGGAGCTGTTTTTT
TRBV27,.,.,TRBJ2-1,15,CASSFFRARVEEQFF,TGTGCCAGCAGTTTTTTTAGGGCCCGGGTAGAGGAGCAGTTCTTC
TRBV30,.,TRBD2,TRBJ2-5,12,CACSGVRETQYF,TGTGCCTGCAGCGGGGTCCGAGAGACCCAGTACTTC
TRBV9,once,.,TRBJ2-5,14,CASSQGGSWETQYF,TGTGCCAGCAGCCAGGGGGGCAGTTGGGAGACCCAGTACTTC
TRBV5-1,.,.,TRBJ1-2,15,CASSLTHGDNYGYTF,TGCGCCAGCAGCTTGACCCATGGGGACAACTATGGCTACACCTTC
TRBV15,.,TRBD2,TRBJ2-7,18,CATSRVPTQGLARYEQYF,TGTGCCACCAGCAGAGTCCCTACTCAGGGACTAGCGAGATACGAGCAGTACTTC
TRBV28,.,.,TRBJ1-5,17,CASSPPPRVRSNQPQHF,TGTGCCAGCAGTCCACCACCCAGGGTTAGGAGCAATCAGCCCCAGCATTTT
TRBV4-3,.,TRBD2,TRBJ2-2,17,CASSQDRGLASTGELFF,TGCGCCAGCAGCCAAGATAGGGGACTAGCGTCCACCGGGGAGCTGTTTTTT
TRBV30,.,TRBD2,TRBJ2-1,14,CAMGLAGRSNEQFF,TGTGCCATGGGACTAGCGGGACGCTCGAATGAGCAGTTCTTC
TRBV28,.,.,TRBJ2-7,12,CASRGGAYEQYF,TGTGCCAGTCGAGGCGGAGCCTACGAGCAGTACTTC
TRBV10-2,.,TRBD1,TRBJ1-1,13,CASKDRDLVGAFF,TGCGCCAGCAAGGACAGGGATCTGGTAGGAGCTTTCTTT
TRBV19,.,TRBD2,TRBJ2-3,15,CASSGLAGITDTQYF,TGTGCCAGTAGCGGACTAGCGGGGATCACAGATACGCAGTATTTT
TRBV2,once,TRBD1,TRBJ2-7,14,CASGLDRGAYEQYF,TGTGCCAGCGGATTGGACAGGGGAGCCTACGAGCAGTACTTC
TRBV5-1,once,.,TRBJ1-1,13,CASTRGMNTEAFF,TGCGCCAGCACCAGGGGCATGAACACTGAAGCTTTCTTT
TRBV5-8,once,.,TRBJ2-3,17,CASSLGRGGHSTDTQYF,TGTGCCAGCAGCTTGGGCCGAGGGGGACACAGCACAGATACGCAGTATTTT
TRBV2,.,.,TRBJ2-1,12,CASSRLVGEQFF,TGTGCCAGCAGCCGACTAGTCGGTGAGCAGTTCTTC
TRBV7-3,once,.,TRBJ2-3,14,CASSVSRGSDTQYF,TGTGCCAGCTCTGTATCGAGGGGATCAGATACGCAGTATTTT
TRBV6-5,.,TRBD1,TRBJ2-1,15,CASTGQGGGYNEQFF,TGTGCCAGCACCGGACAGGGCGGCGGCTACAATGAGCAGTTCTTC
TRBV6-6,.,TRBD2,TRBJ2-7,12,CATSAYSYEQYF,TGTGCTACTAGCGCCTACTCCTACGAGCAGTACTTC
TRBV5-5,.,TRBD2,TRBJ2-7,16,CASSLAPSGGTYEQYF,TGTGCCAGCAGCTTGGCCCCCAGCGGGGGCACCTACGAGCAGTACTTC
TRBV6-1,.,.,TRBJ1-5,13,CASAAGPNQPQHF,TGTGCCAGCGCTGCAGGACCCAATCAGCCCCAGCATTTT
TRBV11-3,.,TRBD1,TRBJ2-3,14,CASSLQGAGDTQYF,TGTGCCAGCAGCCTTCAGGGGGCCGGAGATACGCAGTATTTT
TRBV5-6,.,TRBD2,TRBJ2-3,17,CASSLVVAGLGTDTQYF,TGTGCCAGCAGCTTGGTAGTAGCGGGACTCGGCACAGATACGCAGTATTTT
TRBV15,.,.,TRBJ2-7,15,CATSTRQRSSYEQYF,TGTGCCACCAGCACTAGACAGCGAAGCTCCTACGAGCAGTACTTC
TRBV19,once,.,TRBJ2-1,16,CASSRVGRNSYNEQFF,TGTGCCAGTAGTCGAGTCGGGCGGAATTCCTACAATGAGCAGTTCTTC
TRBV19,.,TRBD1,TRBJ2-7,14,CASTLTGSSYEQYF,TGTGCCAGTACCCTGACAGGGAGCTCCTACGAGCAGTACTTC
TRBV6-5,.,TRBD1,TRBJ2-1,15,CASSLGQGFGNEQFF,TGTGCCAGCAGTTTGGGACAGGGTTTCGGCAATGAGCAGTTCTTC
TRBV28,.,.,TRBJ1-2,15,CASINRVARAYGYTF,TGTGCCAGCATCAACAGGGTCGCACGGGCCTATGGCTACACCTTC
TRBV6-1,.,.,TRBJ1-2,15,CASSEPAGNGYGYTF,TGTGCCAGCAGTGAACCGGCAGGGAACGGCTATGGCTACACCTTC
TRBV7-2,few,TRBD2,TRBJ2-2,16,CASSSGTSLPTGELFF,TGTGCCAGCAGCTCCGGGACTAGCCTTCCCACCGGGGAGCTGTTTTTT
TRBV27,.,TRBD2,TRBJ2-5,19,CASSLSVLAGGRGQETQYF,TGTGCCAGCAGTTTATCGGTACTAGCGGGAGGGAGGGGTCAAGAGACCCAGTACTTC
TRBV5-1,.,.,TRBJ2-6,16,CASSLGHTSGANVLTF,TGCGCCAGCAGCTTGGGACACACCTCTGGGGCCAACGTCCTGACTTTC
TRBV4-2,.,TRBD2,TRBJ2-1,16,CASSRTLAGVYNEQFF,TGTGCCAGCAGCAGAACGCTAGCGGGCGTCTACAATGAGCAGTTCTTC
TRBV5-6,.,.,TRBJ1-3,16,CASSADTGSSGNTIYF,TGTGCCAGCAGCGCCGACACCGGCAGCTCTGGAAACACCATATATTTT
TRBV11-2,.,.,TRBJ2-1,14,CASSLDPPPHEQFF,TGTGCCAGCAGCTTAGACCCCCCCCCGCATGAGCAGTTCTTC
TRBV5-1,once,.,TRBJ2-5,13,CASSLRDQETQYF,TGCGCCAGCAGCCTCCGGGACCAAGAGACCCAGTACTTC
TRBV7-7,.,.,TRBJ2-2,13,CASSLGKTGELFF,TGTGCCAGCAGCTTAGGCAAGACCGGGGAGCTGTTTTTT
TRBV7-9,.,.,TRBJ1-6,14,CASTGTSLNSPLHF,TGTGCCAGCACCGGGACTTCACTCAATTCACCCCTCCACTTT
TRBV7-3,.,.,TRBJ2-1,11,CASSLGVEQFF,TGTGCCAGCAGCTTGGGTGTTGAGCAGTTCTTC
TRBV29-1,.,.,TRBJ2-7,14,CSVEGTRGGYEQYF,TGCAGCGTTGAAGGGACGCGGGGTGGGTACGAGCAGTACTTC
TRBV7-9,.,.,TRBJ1-4,14,CASSLGKANEKLFF,TGTGCCAGCAGCTTAGGAAAGGCTAATGAAAAACTGTTTTTT